The rows below give T cell receptor beta chains drawn from one sample of a study of cytomegalovirus exposure and HLA in healthy donors. The table came from immunoSEQ multiplex PCR; TCRdb's copy has only in-frame clones and leaves some out. This sample has about 180,000 clones, with 77% found just once. Sequencing used PBMCs. The receptors were gathered from a woman aged 30 to 39 in good health and CMV-seropositive. Both conserved end residues are part of each CDR3.

v_gene	j_gene	CDR3aa
TRBV9	TRBJ1-5	CASSGGYSNQPQHF
TRBV2	TRBJ2-3	CASSERVSSTDTQYF
TRBV9	TRBJ1-2	CASSVGTGDYGYTF
TRBV5-6	TRBJ2-7	CASSWGPREEAEQYF
TRBV10-3	TRBJ1-1	CATGQGTEAFF
TRBV6-1	TRBJ2-1	CASRAASGQGDEQFF
TRBV9	TRBJ2-2	CASSVDGVNTGELFF
TRBV5-1	TRBJ2-7	CASSLRGESYEQYF
TRBV7-2	TRBJ2-2	CASREQGLFGELFF
TRBV7-2	TRBJ2-5	CASSLGGTGSETQYF
TRBV20-1	TRBJ2-3	CSAWGGTQYF
TRBV11-3	TRBJ1-4	CASSFGQGGNEKLFF
TRBV27	TRBJ1-5	CASSFGRGSNQPQHF
TRBV4-1	TRBJ2-2	CASSSGSWDTGELFF
TRBV6-1	TRBJ2-1	CASSEQGEPTEQFF
TRBV28	TRBJ1-2	CASSSNWDRGWGYTF
TRBV9	TRBJ1-1	CASSVEPMNTEAFF
TRBV5-6	TRBJ2-5	CASSLDLREGQTQYF
TRBV7-2	TRBJ1-3	CASSPQGAGNTIYF
TRBV19	TRBJ2-7	CASSISGRSSYEQYF
TRBV10-3	TRBJ2-7	CAISERGAYEQYF
TRBV2	TRBJ1-3	CASSEEGATGNTIYF
TRBV6-1	TRBJ2-1	CASSDIGLAGRSSYNEQFF
TRBV5-8	TRBJ2-6	CASSPAPGYSGANVLTF
TRBV25-1	TRBJ2-7	CASSETGGSYEQYF
TRBV28	TRBJ2-7	CASTPLGLAGEQYF
TRBV2	TRBJ2-2	CASSEGTGPNTGELFF
TRBV21-1	TRBJ2-7	CASRTDRGSSYEQYF
TRBV28	TRBJ2-2	CASSSRDRTGELFF
TRBV7-3	TRBJ1-2	CASSSIPTGNNYGYTF
TRBV10-1	TRBJ2-7	CASSEGTSGKQYF
TRBV11-2	TRBJ2-2	CASSQTGADGGELFF
TRBV7-2	TRBJ1-5	CASSLERGENQPQHF
TRBV9	TRBJ2-2	CASSVQGTNTGELFF
TRBV5-4	TRBJ1-2	CASSLGTGAYYGYTF
TRBV5-5	TRBJ2-2	CASSLSMNTGELFF
TRBV7-2	TRBJ1-1	CASSLLSTAEAFF
TRBV6-4	TRBJ1-1	CASAAQGGTEAFF
TRBV12-5	TRBJ1-1	CASAHGDRMNTEAFF
TRBV5-1	TRBJ1-3	CASSPFDRPAGNTIYF
TRBV11-3	TRBJ1-1	CASSFHRMNTEAFF
TRBV28	TRBJ2-7	CASTGGTTGPYEQYF
TRBV5-1	TRBJ2-1	CASNAAGGHEQFF
TRBV11-3	TRBJ2-1	CASSSPTSGRAYNEQFF
TRBV9	TRBJ2-1	CASSVGASEYNEQFF
TRBV11-2	TRBJ2-1	CASRSRGGGVAGPEQFF
TRBV6-5	TRBJ2-4	CASRVPREPNIQYF
TRBV5-1	TRBJ2-6	CASSPETGLSGANVLTF
TRBV18	TRBJ1-2	CASSPTTGDNYGYTF